Presented here are 29 T cell receptor beta chains from one specimen sequenced in a study of PD-1 blockade in classical Hodgkin lymphoma. Each of the patients experienced relapse following autologous stem cell transplantation, and their brentuximab vedotin exposure differed. Sequencing was performed with immunoSEQ multiplex PCR; in TCRdb, only in-frame clones are kept and a portion is missing. Here the sample spans approximately 22,000 clones, around 69% being singletons. Sequencing was performed on peripheral blood mononuclear cells (PBMCs), taken before the second cycle of nivolumab. These receptors all come from a human donor with classical Hodgkin lymphoma.

The chain uses TRBV27 and TRBJ2-5; no definite D call. CDR3 length: 12 residues. Trimming took 3 bases from V and 0 from J, leaving 2 bases between them. Germline assignment: CDR1 MNHEY and CDR2 SMNVEV (reference sequence). This CDR3 is CASSFDQETQYF. The DNA of the CDR3 is TGTGCCAGCAGTTTTGACCAAGAGACCCAGTACTTC.

V is TRBV5-1 and J is TRBJ2-3, with a weak D call TRBD1 (5 bases). Trimming pared 1 base from V and 6 bases from J, leaving 6 bases between. Germline V gives CDR1 SGHRS, CDR2 YFSETQ. This CDR3 is 12 amino acids long. CDR3 coding DNA: TGCGCCAGCAGCTTGTACAGGGATACGCAGTATTTT. Its translation is CASSLYRDTQYF.

The chain recombines TRBV5-4 with TRBJ2-3, with D unresolved. Per the germline V gene, CDR1 is SGHNT and CDR2 is YYREEE (reference sequence). Trimming took off 2 bases at V and 0 bases at J, with 7 bases between the two ends. CDR3 length: 14 amino acids. The CDR3 DNA sequence: TGTGCCAGCAGCTTTGGAGCTAGCACAGATACGCAGTATTTT. Encoded protein: CASSFGASTDTQYF.

CDR3 loop: CASSLTRGQGDTQYF. CDR3 in DNA: TGTGCCAGCTCACTCACCCGCGGACAGGGAGATACGCAGTATTTT. The chain has TRBV18 and TRBJ2-3; 8 bases line up with TRBD1. The CDR3 totals 15 residues. Germline loops: CDR1 KGHSH, CDR2 LQKENI. The V gene end was trimmed by 4 bases and the J gene end by 5 bases; junction bases not matched to a gene: 8.

This chain joins TRBV6-4 and TRBJ1-2; 7 bases fit TRBD1. The V gene's germline CDR1 is MRHNA and CDR2 SNTAGT. There are 15 residues in the CDR3. Trimming removed 2 bases from V and 4 bases from J; junction bases left unmatched: 7. The CDR3 DNA reads as TGTGCCAGCAGTGACGGGGCAGGGGGTGGCTATGGCTACACCTTC. Protein: CASSDGAGGGYGYTF.

The chain joins TRBV28 to TRBJ2-7; maybe TRBD2 (7 bases). Germline CDR1 is MDHEN and CDR2 is SYDVKM. V shed 6 bases and J shed 6 bases, with 15 bases lying between them. CDR3 size: 13 residues. CDR3 DNA: TGTGCCAGCAGAGGGGGGGGTGGACCCGAGCAGTACTTC. It translates to CASRGGGGPEQYF.

A single count supports this clone. The chain has TRBV14 and TRBJ2-2, with 8 bases lining up with TRBD2. Germline assignment: CDR1 SGHDN and CDR2 FVKESK. The CDR3 has 15 amino acids. V lost 4 bases and J lost 5; bases outside the gene matches: 6. CDR3 sequence reads: CASSRSGLVTGELFF. The CDR3, as DNA: TGTGCCAGCAGCCGATCGGGACTAGTGACCGGGGAGCTGTTTTTT.

This clone was seen a single time. The chain recombines TRBV2 with TRBJ1-4, with D possibly being TRBD1 (5 bases). Trimming removed 0 bases from V and 5 bases from J, with 10 bases in between. Germline V gives CDR1 SNHLY, CDR2 FYNNEI. The CDR3 contains 15 residues. The CDR3 DNA reads as TGTGCCAGCAGTGAAGCGGGGACGAAAAATGAAAAACTGTTTTTT. Amino acid sequence: CASSEAGTKNEKLFF.

The rearrangement joins TRBV27 to TRBJ2-1, with D maybe TRBD2 (6 bases). Germline loops: CDR1 MNHEY, CDR2 SMNVEV (reference sequence). The V gene lost 5 bases and the J gene lost 8 bases, with 19 bases spanning the gap. CDR3 length equals 15 residues. The CDR3, as DNA: TGTGCCAGCAGTAAAGTCCTAGCGTCGATTGATGAGCAGTTCTTC. Translation: CASSKVLASIDEQFF.

There are a few counts of this clone. This chain uses TRBV6-5 with TRBJ1-2, with 7 bases that match TRBD1. J lost 8 bases, V lost 2 bases, and 5 bases had no gene match. Germline CDR1 is MNHEY and CDR2 is SVGAGI. The CDR3 spans 13 residues. As DNA, the CDR3 is TGTGCCAGCAGTTACCGGGACAGTCGAGGCTACACCTTC. Translated: CASSYRDSRGYTF.

The rearrangement joins TRBV19 to TRBJ2-1, with 9 bases matching TRBD2. Germline V gives CDR1 LNHDA, CDR2 SQIVND (reference sequence). The CDR3 has 15 amino acids. V was pared by 0 bases and J by 4 bases, with 1 base of the junction left unmatched. In DNA, the CDR3 is TGTGCCAGTAGTATAGAGGGACTAGCATACAATGAGCAGTTCTTC. Its translation is CASSIEGLAYNEQFF.

The chain combines TRBV6-6 with TRBJ2-5, with TRBD1 identical over 10 bases. The CDR3 is 15 residues long. Germline CDR1 reads MNHNY; CDR2 reads SVGAGI (reference sequence). V lost 5 bases to trimming and J lost 2 bases; unmatched junction nucleotides: 5. CDR3 residues: CASSHRTGGQETQYF. The DNA of the CDR3 is TGTGCCAGCAGTCACCGGACAGGGGGGCAAGAGACCCAGTACTTC.

The chain joins TRBV15 to TRBJ2-7; D not certain. This CDR3 region has 14 residues. V gave up 5 bases and J gave up 0 bases, with 11 bases separating them. CDR1 LNHNV and CDR2 YYDKDF come from the germline V gene (reference sequence). The CDR3 region is CATSPSPSSYEQYF. The CDR3 DNA reads TGTGCCACCAGCCCATCCCCCAGCTCCTACGAGCAGTACTTC.

The chain recombines TRBV19 with TRBJ1-1, with D possibly being TRBD1 (6 bases). The CDR3 length is 14 residues. Trimming took 6 bases from V and 1 from J, leaving 12 bases between them. Germline CDR1 LNHDA, CDR2 SQIVND (reference sequence). CDR3 DNA: TGTGCCAGTAGCTGGAGGACAGCGAACACTGAAGCTTTCTTT. This gives the protein CASSWRTANTEAFF.

This clone was recorded once. The rearrangement links TRBV11-3 to TRBJ1-5; TRBD1 might be the D (6 bases). From germline, CDR1 is SGHNT and CDR2 YENEEA. The CDR3 is made up of 15 amino acids. Trimming cost V 5 bases and J 7 bases, with 18 bases left between them. The CDR3 DNA reads TGTGCCAGCAGCCCCAACAGGGCGTCGGTCCAGCCCCAGCATTTT. Translating gives CASSPNRASVQPQHF. The full variable domain, its missing parts supplied by reference TRBV11-3 and TRBJ1-5, is EAGVVQSPRYKIIEKKQPVAFWCNPISGHNTLYWYLQNLGQGPELLIRYENEEAVDDSQLPKDRFSAERLKGVDSTLKIQPAELGDSAVYLCASSPNRASVQPQHFGDGTRLSIL.

The chain employs TRBV19 and TRBJ1-3, with TRBD1 matching over 7 bases. Germline values: CDR1 LNHDA, CDR2 SQIVND (reference sequence). This CDR3 region has 14 residues. The J segment lost 0 bases and the V segment lost 8 bases, leaving 4 bases of the junction unmatched. CDR3 residues: CASRAGGSGNTIYF. The CDR3 DNA sequence: TGTGCCAGTCGGGCAGGGGGCTCTGGAAACACCATATATTTT.

This chain uses TRBV30 with TRBJ1-5; D might be TRBD1 (5 bases). The germline V gene encodes CDR1 GTSNPN and CDR2 SVGIG (reference sequence). CDR3 length: 14 amino acids. V lost 3 bases to trimming and J lost 2 bases, with 11 bases between them. The CDR3 DNA sequence: TGTGCCTGGAGGCAGGGTTTCGGCAATCAGCCCCAGCATTTT. This encodes CAWRQGFGNQPQHF.

The J gene is TRBJ1-2, the V gene TRBV7-2; D not resolved. This CDR3 comprises 12 residues. In germline, CDR1 is SGHTA, CDR2 FQGNSA. The V end was cut by 2 bases, the J end by 7 bases, with 8 bases between. The CDR3 sequence: CASSLRFGGYTF. Here the CDR3 DNA reads TGTGCCAGCAGCTTACGGTTTGGTGGCTACACCTTC.

The rearrangement links TRBV19 to TRBJ2-7, with 7 bases lining up with TRBD2. The CDR3 has 14 residues. After removal of 6 bases from V and 5 bases from J, the junction contained 10 bases not matched to a gene. Per the germline V gene, CDR1 is LNHDA and CDR2 is SQIVND (reference sequence). The CDR3 DNA sequence: TGTGCCAGTAGCCATCTAGCGGAGGGCGACGAGCAGTACTTC. Its translation is CASSHLAEGDEQYF.

The table lists this clone with a few counts. This chain links TRBV5-6 with TRBJ2-7; D remains ambiguous. This CDR3 comprises 11 residues. Germline loops: CDR1 SGHDT, CDR2 YYEEEE. V lost 2 bases and J 7 bases, leaving 7 bases between the germline ends. The CDR3 sequence: CASSFSDEQYF. The CDR3 bases are TGTGCCAGCAGCTTTTCGGATGAGCAGTACTTC.

This clone was found a few times. The chain is built from TRBV25-1 and TRBJ2-1; D might be TRBD2 (6 bases). V was cut by 4 bases and J by 5 bases, with 18 bases left in between. From germline, CDR1 is MGHDK and CDR2 SYGVNS. The CDR3 runs to 16 residues. In nucleotides, the CDR3 is TGTGCCAGCAGTGGGTCTCTACGGGAGTGGGACAATGAGCAGTTCTTC. Translating it yields CASSGSLREWDNEQFF. Supplemented by reference TRBV25-1 and TRBJ2-1, the full variable domain reads EADIYQTPRYLVIGTGKKITLECSQTMGHDKMYWYQQDPGMELHLIHYSYGVNSTEKGDLSSESTVSRIRTEHFPLTLESARPSHTSQYLCASSGSLREWDNEQFFGPGTRLTVL.

The chain recombines TRBV6-5 with TRBJ1-3; unclear D gene. The V end lost 2 bases, the J end lost 0 bases, and 8 bases lay between the germline ends. This CDR3 comprises 15 residues. Looked up from germline, CDR1 is MNHEY and CDR2 is SVGAGI. The CDR3 coding sequence is TGTGCCAGCAGTTACGGCCGAACCTCTGGAAACACCATATATTTT. Translating gives CASSYGRTSGNTIYF.

The rearrangement links TRBV27 to TRBJ2-1; 9 bases agree with TRBD2. The germline V gene has CDR1 MNHEY and CDR2 SMNVEV (reference sequence). The CDR3 runs to 16 residues. The V and J ends lost 6 bases and 1 base, in that order; junction bases with no gene match: 7. In DNA, the CDR3 is TGTGCCAGCAGGAATAGCGGGAGCGGATCCTACAATGAGCAGTTCTTC. Protein sequence: CASRNSGSGSYNEQFF.

This rearrangement joins TRBV5-1 to TRBJ2-2, with D maybe TRBD2 (6 bases). V shed 4 bases and J shed 6 bases, with 19 bases lying between them. CDR1 and CDR2 (germline): SGHRS, YFSETQ. The CDR3 loop spans 16 amino acids. Here the CDR3 DNA reads TGCGCCAGCAGCCCCCGGATGAGGGAGGCTCCCGGGGAGCTGTTTTTT. It specifies CASSPRMREAPGELFF.

J is TRBJ2-5 and V is TRBV5-4, with D maybe TRBD1 (6 bases). Trimming cost V 3 bases and J 1 base, with 13 bases left between them. CDR3 length: 15 residues. Germline CDR1 is SGHNT and CDR2 is YYREEE (reference sequence). CDR3 sequence: CASSWPGTIQETQYF. CDR3 nucleotides: TGTGCCAGCAGCTGGCCAGGGACAATCCAAGAGACCCAGTACTTC.

The chain carries TRBV5-5 and TRBJ2-6, with 10 nucleotides matching TRBD1. V shed 1 base, J shed 0 bases, and the junction held 4 bases outside the gene matches. In germline, CDR1 is SGHKS, CDR2 YYEKEE (reference sequence). The CDR3 consists of 18 residues. The CDR3 reads CASSLSTGGVSGANVLTF. The CDR3 DNA follows: TGTGCCAGCAGCTTGTCGACAGGGGGCGTCTCTGGGGCCAACGTCCTGACTTTC.

This clone was seen a few times. The chain recombines TRBV18 with TRBJ2-5; D is uncertain. V lost 4 bases and J 2 bases, leaving 14 bases between the germline ends. The CDR3 covers 15 residues. The germline V gene has CDR1 KGHSH and CDR2 LQKENI. The CDR3 nucleotides are TGTGCCAGCTCACACATGGTTGGAACGCAAGAGACCCAGTACTTC. Translation: CASSHMVGTQETQYF.

This rearrangement joins TRBV6-1 to TRBJ1-1; D unresolved. Between the trimmed V and J ends, which lost 2 bases and 6 bases, there was a span of 16 bases. CDR3 length: 15 amino acids. Germline values: CDR1 MNHNS, CDR2 SASEGT. The CDR3 nucleotides read TGTGCCAGCAGTGAAATGGGAACAGTCCCCCCTGAAGCTTTCTTT. Its protein is CASSEMGTVPPEAFF.

This clone was counted a single time. V is TRBV28 and J is TRBJ2-3; 9 positions agree with TRBD1. The V and J ends lost 7 bases and 4 bases, in that order; junction bases with no gene match: 9. CDR1 and CDR2 (germline): MDHEN, SYDVKM. CDR3 size: 15 residues. CDR3 nucleotides: TGTGCCAGCACTCTTCCGGGACAGGGACCAGATACGCAGTATTTT. Residues: CASTLPGQGPDTQYF.